Below are 14 T cell receptor beta chains sequenced from a single sample in a study of blood T cell repertoires in COVID-19. Assay: immunoSEQ multiplex PCR; the TCRdb copy retains only in-frame clones and omits some. This sample carries 50,000 or so clones, approximately 81% of them seen once, and the ten largest clones take about 2.7%. Sequencing was carried out using peripheral blood. The receptors derive from a man aged 45 to 65 with acute or convalescent COVID-19.

The gene calls are TRBV7-2 and TRBJ1-5, with D uncertain. Trimming took off 2 bases at V and 7 bases at J, with 12 bases between the two ends. Germline-derived CDR1 and CDR2 are SGHTA and FQGNSA. The CDR3 covers 14 residues. CDR3 bases: TGTGCCAGCAGCTTAAGGCACGCGGGACAGCCCCAGCATTTT. Translation: CASSLRHAGQPQHF. The entire variable domain, with the rest obtained from reference TRBV7-2 and TRBJ1-5, is as follows: GAGVSQSPSNKVTEKGKDVELRCDPISGHTALYWYRQSLGQGLEFLIYFQGNSAPDKSGLPSDRFSAERTGGSVSTLTIQRTQQEDSAVYLCASSLRHAGQPQHFGDGTRLSIL.

The chain combines TRBV4-1 with TRBJ1-1; TRBD1 matches at 7 bases. This CDR3 is 16 amino acids long. The germline V gene has CDR1 MGHRA and CDR2 YSYEKL. V was pared by 2 bases and J by 1 base, with 7 bases of the junction left unmatched. The CDR3 region is CASSQPLRTGNTEAFF. In DNA form, the CDR3 reads TGCGCCAGCAGCCAACCTCTAAGGACAGGGAACACTGAAGCTTTCTTT.

The J gene is TRBJ1-2, the V gene TRBV6-2 or TRBV6-3; 7 positions match TRBD1. The CDR3 is 16 amino acids. Germline lookup yields CDR1 MNHEY and CDR2 SVGEGT. V lost 2 bases to trimming and J lost 8 bases; unmatched junction nucleotides: 14. CDR3 bases: TGTGCCAGCAGTTACCTAGGGACAGCGACCTATGGCGGCTACACCTTC. As protein: CASSYLGTATYGGYTF.

The sample holds one count of this clone. The chain carries TRBV5-5 and TRBJ2-7; tentatively, D is TRBD1 (5 bases). CDR1 is SGHKS, CDR2 YYEKEE, per germline (reference sequence). The CDR3 covers 14 residues. Trimming pared 4 bases from V and 2 bases from J, leaving 13 bases between. The DNA of the CDR3 is TGTGCCAGCAGCCCGACAGCGATTCCCTACGAGCAGTACTTC. Translating gives CASSPTAIPYEQYF.

The chain has TRBV6-4 and TRBJ2-3; 14 nucleotides align to TRBD2. V was pared by 0 bases and J by 6 bases, with 2 bases of the junction left unmatched. The CDR3 has 16 amino acids. Germline assignment: CDR1 MRHNA and CDR2 SNTAGT. The CDR3 DNA sequence: TGTGCCAGCAGTGACTCGACTAGCGGGGGGGCGGATACGCAGTATTTT. It translates to CASSDSTSGGADTQYF.

This clone is judged medium-sized. The rearrangement uses TRBV5-1 and TRBJ1-2; 7 bases agree with TRBD1. The CDR3 loop spans 15 amino acids. The germline gives CDR1 SGHRS, CDR2 YFSETQ. V gave up 3 bases and J gave up 7 bases; unmatched junction bases: 12. The CDR3 DNA follows: TGCGCCAGCAGCTGGGGGACAGCTGACGTAAGTGGCTACACCTTC. As protein: CASSWGTADVSGYTF.

The chain recombines TRBV18 with TRBJ1-2; D might be TRBD1 (6 bases). From germline, CDR1 is KGHSH and CDR2 LQKENI. V lost 1 base, J lost 0 bases, and 18 bases lay in between. The CDR3 is 18 residues long. CDR3 DNA sequence: TGTGCCAGCTCACCACTCCCGATTCGGGCAGGGGCTAACTATGGCTACACCTTC. Its translation is CASSPLPIRAGANYGYTF.

In its sample, this clone was seen a few times. The chain has TRBV6-6 and TRBJ2-1, with D perhaps TRBD2 (5 bases). The V end lost 2 bases, the J end lost 5 bases, and 10 bases lay between the germline ends. Germline loops: CDR1 MNHNY, CDR2 SVGAGI (reference sequence). The length of the CDR3 is 14 residues. The CDR3, as DNA: TGTGCCAGCAGTTACGGAGGTACTCACAATGAGCAGTTCTTC. It specifies CASSYGGTHNEQFF.

The gene calls are TRBV7-8 and TRBJ2-5, with 11 bases aligning to TRBD2. J was trimmed by 3 bases and V by 1 base; bases with no gene match: 7. Germline V CDR1 and CDR2: SGHVS, FQNEAQ. The CDR3 has 17 residues. This chain's CDR3 is CASSLGLAGGVKETQYF. The CDR3 nucleotides read TGTGCCAGCAGCTTAGGCCTAGCGGGAGGAGTGAAAGAGACCCAGTACTTC.

This rearrangement joins TRBV7-3 to TRBJ2-2; tentatively, D is TRBD1 (6 bases). This CDR3 is built from 14 residues. CDR1 and CDR2 from the germline V gene are SGHTA and FQGTGA. Deletions cut 4 bases from V and 4 bases from J, with 10 bases between. The CDR3 nucleotides are TGTGCCAGCAGCTCCGGACAGCCCACCGGGGAGCTGTTTTTT. This gives the protein CASSSGQPTGELFF.

The chain joins TRBV29-1 to TRBJ1-2; a weak D match, TRBD1 (5 bases). V was shortened by 5 bases and J by 3 bases, with 13 bases between the two germline ends. The germline V gene encodes CDR1 SQVTM and CDR2 ANQGSEA. CDR3 length: 13 amino acids. The CDR3 DNA sequence: TGCAGCGTTCCCACGGGAGGGGACTATGGCTACACCTTC. Its translation is CSVPTGGDYGYTF.

The genes are TRBV6-5 and TRBJ1-2, with D possibly being TRBD1 (6 bases). This CDR3 is 13 amino acids long. Between the trimmed V and J ends, which lost 6 bases and 5 bases, there was a span of 13 bases. Germline V gene sequence: CDR1 MNHEY, CDR2 SVGAGI. In nucleotides, the CDR3 is TGTGCCAGCAGCCGTGACAGGCTATATGGCTACACCTTC. This encodes CASSRDRLYGYTF.

The chain combines TRBV5-1 with TRBJ2-2; D is undetermined. CDR1 SGHRS and CDR2 YFSETQ come from the germline V gene. V lost 4 bases, J lost 3 bases, and 10 bases lay in between. There are 14 residues in the CDR3. The CDR3, as DNA: TGCGCCAGCAGCCCGGCTAGTTACACCGGGGAGCTGTTTTTT. Its translation: CASSPASYTGELFF.

The chain recombines TRBV19 with TRBJ2-1; D is possibly TRBD1 (6 bases). Germline lookup yields CDR1 LNHDA and CDR2 SQIVND (reference sequence). CDR3 length: 16 amino acids. V lost 0 bases and J lost 2, with 11 bases in between. The CDR3, as DNA: TGTGCCAGTAGTATAGATCAGGGGCCAGCCTACAATGAGCAGTTCTTC. It is translated as CASSIDQGPAYNEQFF.